These 29 T cell receptor beta chains share one sample of origin, sequenced in a study of blood T cells in healthy people across ages. The authors ran a second PCR of roughly 6 to 12 cycles using a sample-barcoded 5' primer and a J-beta primer mix. A single record per CDR3 protein comes from TCRdb applying MiXCR to the 5' RACE reads. Of about 1.8 million distinct CDR3 sequences listed, 49% are singletons. Sequencing was carried out using blood. These receptors were obtained from a middle-aged woman in good health.

This chain uses TRBV4-3 with TRBJ2-2; possibly TRBD1 for D (6 bases). Germline V gene sequence: CDR1 LGHNA, CDR2 YSLEER. CDR3 size: 17 residues. V dropped 2 bases and J dropped 4 bases, with 17 bases sitting between them. The CDR3 here is CASSQLQGARVTGELFF. The CDR3 DNA sequence: TGCGCCAGCAGCCAACTACAGGGAGCGAGAGTCACCGGGGAGCTGTTTTTT.

This clonotype was recorded a few times. The chain carries TRBV12-3 or TRBV12-4 and TRBJ2-3; D tentatively fits TRBD1 or TRBD2 (5 bases each). Trimming removed 8 bases at V and 2 bases at J, with 11 bases between. The CDR3 has 13 amino acids. In nucleotides, the CDR3 is TGTGCCAGCGGACTCAGGGACACAGATACGCAGTATTTT. It codes for CASGLRDTDTQYF.

This clonotype was recorded at least ten times. The chain combines TRBV3-1 with TRBJ1-2; D is ambiguous. Between the trimmed V and J ends, which lost 2 bases and 4 bases, there was a span of 11 bases. CDR3 length equals 14 residues. CDR1 LGHDT and CDR2 YNNKEL come from the germline V gene (reference sequence). DNA for the CDR3: TGTGCCAGCAGCCAACGGGGATCTGGCTATGGCTACACCTTC. This encodes CASSQRGSGYGYTF.

The rearrangement joins TRBV3-1 to TRBJ2-3; no clear D gene. Germline assignment: CDR1 LGHDT and CDR2 YNNKEL (reference sequence). The germline V and J ends were trimmed by 1 base and 2 bases, with 13 bases remaining between them. The CDR3 runs to 16 residues. The CDR3 here is CASSQVSGSFTDTQYF. As DNA, the CDR3 is TGTGCCAGCAGCCAAGTCAGTGGCTCATTCACAGATACGCAGTATTTT.

This chain links TRBV20-1 with TRBJ2-7; 12 bases map to TRBD2. The CDR3 totals 16 residues. Germline V CDR1 and CDR2: DFQATT, SNEGSKA (reference sequence). The ends lost 4 bases at V and 3 bases at J; junction bases unmatched: 10. In DNA, the CDR3 is TGCAGTGCTACAGGACTAGCGGGGTCGGACTACTACGAGCAGTACTTC. Protein: CSATGLAGSDYYEQYF.

This clonotype was found a few times. This chain uses TRBV25-1 with TRBJ2-3; D may be TRBD2 (6 bases). V was cut by 3 bases and J by 5 bases, with 15 bases left in between. CDR1 is MGHDK and CDR2 is SYGVNS in the germline V gene. The CDR3 covers 15 residues. The CDR3 nucleotides are TGTGCCAGCAGTGATAGCGGAGCCGGTATAGATACGCAGTATTTT. Translated: CASSDSGAGIDTQYF.

The chain is built from TRBV27 and TRBJ1-4; D may be TRBD1 (5 bases). Germline values: CDR1 MNHEY, CDR2 SMNVEV (reference sequence). V shed 2 bases and J shed 3 bases, with 16 bases lying between them. The CDR3 runs to 17 residues. CDR3 coding DNA: TGTGCCAGCAGTTTAACGCCCCGGGGGGTTTCTAATGAAAAACTGTTTTTT. Protein product: CASSLTPRGVSNEKLFF.

This clonotype was observed once. The genes are TRBV5-1 and TRBJ2-1; 11 bases match TRBD1. From germline, CDR1 is SGHRS and CDR2 YFSETQ. V gave up 0 bases and J gave up 6 bases; unmatched junction bases: 5. The CDR3 is 16 amino acids. CDR3: CASSLGPGTGGNEQFF. CDR3 nucleotides: TGCGCCAGCAGCTTGGGGCCCGGGACAGGGGGCAATGAGCAGTTCTTC.

This chain joins TRBV11-3 and TRBJ2-1; D is possibly TRBD1 or TRBD2 (6 bases each). Trimming took 8 bases from V and 6 from J, leaving 23 bases between them. Germline CDR1 SGHNT, CDR2 YENEEA. The CDR3 totals 16 residues. DNA for the CDR3: TGTGCCAGCTCCCAGGAGGGGGACGGTTACGGCAATGAGCAGTTCTTC. This encodes CASSQEGDGYGNEQFF.

The rearrangement links TRBV24-1 to TRBJ1-1; D gene ambiguous. Trimming left V 5 bases short and J 11 bases short, with 17 bases between. There are 13 residues in the CDR3. CDR1 and CDR2 from the germline V gene are KGHDR and SFDVKD. The chain's CDR3 is CATSVWGMEAAFF. As DNA, the CDR3 is TGTGCCACCAGTGTATGGGGTATGGAGGCGGCTTTCTTT.

The chain is built from TRBV6-1 and TRBJ2-7; D gene unclear. Germline assignment: CDR1 MNHNS and CDR2 SASEGT. The ends were cut back, 1 base at V and 0 bases at J, with 7 bases in the middle. The CDR3 covers 14 residues. CDR3 in amino acids: CASSEGVGSYEQYF. CDR3 DNA sequence: TGTGCCAGCAGTGAAGGGGTAGGCTCCTACGAGCAGTACTTC.

This rearrangement joins TRBV4-1 to TRBJ2-3; maybe TRBD2 (5 bases). Between the trimmed V and J ends, which lost 1 base and 0 bases, there was a span of 17 bases. The length of the CDR3 is 18 residues. The germline V gene encodes CDR1 MGHRA and CDR2 YSYEKL. The CDR3 spells CASSQVAAFWESTDTQYF. As DNA, the CDR3 is TGCGCCAGCAGCCAAGTTGCGGCATTTTGGGAGAGCACAGATACGCAGTATTTT.

The CDR3 reads CASSEGQGTLSYEQYF. The CDR3, as DNA: TGCGCCAGCAGTGAGGGGCAGGGCACTCTCTCCTACGAGCAGTACTTC. The genes are TRBV10-2 and TRBJ2-4; possible D gene TRBD1, 5 bases. The end of the DNA is better explained by TRBJ2-7, so the J call may be wrong. In germline, CDR1 is WSHSY, CDR2 SAAADI. The CDR3 spans 16 residues.

J is TRBJ1-2 and V is TRBV7-9, with 9 nucleotides matching TRBD1. The CDR3 is made up of 16 amino acids. CDR1 SEHNR and CDR2 FQNEAQ come from the germline V gene (reference sequence). Losses at the gene ends were 4 bases for V and 3 bases for J; bases not matched to a gene: 9. DNA for the CDR3: TGTGCCAGCAGCTATCGAACAGGGGGCATAGACTATGGCTACACCTTC. Translation gives CASSYRTGGIDYGYTF.

This clonotype has just a few counts. The V call is TRBV5-5, the J call TRBJ2-3, with D unresolved. Trimming removed 4 bases at V and 7 bases at J, with 13 bases between. Germline CDR1 and CDR2: SGHKS and YYEKEE (reference sequence). The CDR3 totals 13 residues. Here the CDR3 reads CASSPLWPNTQYF. In nucleotides, the CDR3 is TGTGCCAGCAGCCCGTTATGGCCGAATACGCAGTATTTT.

This clonotype was seen more than once but under ten times. The rearrangement joins TRBV27 to TRBJ2-7; D is uncertain. Between the trimmed V and J ends, which lost 6 bases and 4 bases, there was a span of 16 bases. The CDR3 totals 14 residues. From germline, CDR1 is MNHEY and CDR2 SMNVEV (reference sequence). Here the CDR3 reads CASSNPGLHYEQYF. The CDR3 region has the DNA TGTGCCAGCAGCAATCCGGGCCTACATTACGAGCAGTACTTC.

In this sample, this clonotype turned up a few times. J is TRBJ2-1 and V is TRBV7-9; D not resolved. The CDR3 length is 16 residues. Germline V gives CDR1 SEHNR, CDR2 FQNEAQ (reference sequence). Trimming shortened V by 1 base and J by 4 bases, and 14 bases separated the two germline ends. CDR3 sequence reads: CASSLVAGQVYNEQFF. CDR3 in DNA: TGTGCCAGCAGCTTAGTGGCCGGGCAAGTATACAATGAGCAGTTCTTC.

The rearrangement links TRBV4-2 to TRBJ1-2; weak D call: TRBD1 (5 bases). Trimming took off 1 base at V and 2 bases at J, with 14 bases between the two ends. This CDR3 is built from 16 residues. Germline CDR1 is LGHNA and CDR2 is YNFKEQ. The CDR3 nucleotides are TGTGCCAGCAGCCAAGGTCGTGGAGGGGACAACTATGGCTACACCTTC. Translation gives CASSQGRGGDNYGYTF.

The genes are TRBV20-1 and TRBJ2-7; D may correspond to TRBD1 or TRBD2 (5 bases each). V was clipped by 5 bases and J by 2 bases, with 16 bases between them. Germline lookup yields CDR1 DFQATT and CDR2 SNEGSKA (reference sequence). The CDR3 covers 14 residues. The CDR3 region is CSAVGTQLPYEQYF. The CDR3 nucleotides read TGCAGTGCTGTCGGGACGCAACTACCCTACGAGCAGTACTTC.

This clonotype is a singleton in its sample. The genes are TRBV28 and TRBJ2-7; the D gene is possibly TRBD2 (6 bases). V shed 2 bases and J shed 3 bases, with 17 bases lying between them. Germline V gene lookup returns CDR1 MDHEN and CDR2 SYDVKM. The CDR3 loop spans 16 amino acids. The CDR3: CASSLGSRWGDYEQYF. The CDR3 DNA reads TGTGCCAGCAGTTTAGGCTCGCGGTGGGGGGACTACGAGCAGTACTTC.

CDR3 residues: CASRWRAEGSYEQYF. Here the CDR3 DNA reads TGTGCCAGCAGGTGGAGGGCGGAGGGTTCCTACGAGCAGTACTTC. The gene calls are TRBV27 and TRBJ2-7, with D maybe TRBD2 (6 bases). Germline V gene data show CDR1 as MNHEY and CDR2 as SMNVEV (reference sequence). The CDR3 sequence is 15 residues long. V lost 6 bases and J lost 1, with 16 bases in between.

In this sample, this clonotype turned up a few times. The chain recombines TRBV25-1 with TRBJ1-2; 7 bases are a match to TRBD1. The CDR3 covers 14 residues. V dropped 4 bases and J dropped 4; count of bases not matched to a gene: 6. CDR1 MGHDK and CDR2 SYGVNS come from the germline V gene. CDR3 sequence reads: CASSGGTEFYGYTF. Here the CDR3 DNA reads TGTGCCAGCAGTGGCGGGACAGAGTTCTATGGCTACACCTTC.

The gene calls are TRBV9 and TRBJ2-3; no definite D call. The V and J ends lost 0 bases and 5 bases respectively, with 7 bases between them. The CDR3 spans 13 residues. Germline loops: CDR1 SGDLS, CDR2 YYNGEE. In DNA, the CDR3 is TGTGCCAGCAGCGTAGGAGTAGTAGATACGCAGTATTTT. Its translation is CASSVGVVDTQYF.

This clonotype has a handful of counts. The rearrangement joins TRBV15 to TRBJ2-5; D might be TRBD2 (5 bases). The CDR3 loop spans 18 amino acids. Germline lookup yields CDR1 LNHNV and CDR2 YYDKDF (reference sequence). V lost 0 bases and J 4 bases, leaving 21 bases between the germline ends. The CDR3 coding sequence is TGTGCCACCAGCAGAGATGGAGGCGCCCATCCAGAAGGAGAGACCCAGTACTTC. It is translated as CATSRDGGAHPEGETQYF.

The table lists this clonotype with many counts. This rearrangement joins TRBV29-1 to TRBJ2-7, with no clear D. Germline lookup yields CDR1 SQVTM and CDR2 ANQGSEA. The CDR3 has 12 amino acids. The V gene lost 4 bases and the J gene lost 4 bases, with 11 bases spanning the gap. The CDR3 region is CSVGAEFYEQYF. The CDR3 DNA reads as TGCAGCGTTGGTGCGGAATTTTACGAGCAGTACTTC.

The chain joins TRBV20-1 to TRBJ2-1; D remains ambiguous. V shed 2 bases and J shed 3 bases, with 17 bases lying between them. CDR3 length: 16 amino acids. Germline V gene data show CDR1 as DFQATT and CDR2 as SNEGSKA (reference sequence). This chain's CDR3 is CSARPRGVRGYNEQFF. In nucleotides, the CDR3 is TGCAGTGCTAGACCCCGTGGAGTGAGAGGCTACAATGAGCAGTTCTTC.

J is TRBJ2-5 and V is TRBV3-1; TRBD2 matches at 9 bases. CDR3 length: 17 residues. Germline V gene lookup returns CDR1 LGHDT and CDR2 YNNKEL (reference sequence). The junction had 11 bases not matched to a gene; V was cut back by 3 bases and J by 3 bases. The CDR3 coding sequence is TGTGCCAGCAGCCAGGGCGGGGGGGCCCCTTCCAAAGAGACCCAGTACTTC. It codes for CASSQGGGAPSKETQYF.

V is TRBV4-3 and J is TRBJ1-5; the match to TRBD1 covers 7 bases. The CDR3 length is 17 residues. Germline V gives CDR1 LGHNA, CDR2 YSLEER. Trimming took 0 bases from V and 0 from J; bases not matched to a gene: 5. The CDR3 spells CASSQDYRGNSNQPQHF. Here the CDR3 DNA reads TGCGCCAGCAGCCAAGACTACAGGGGAAATAGCAATCAGCCCCAGCATTTT.

The chain employs TRBV7-2 and TRBJ1-6; TRBD1 agrees at 7 bases. This CDR3 has 12 amino acids. V lost 5 bases, J lost 14 bases, and 6 bases stayed unmatched. The germline V gene has CDR1 SGHTA and CDR2 FQGNSA. DNA for the CDR3: TGTGCCAGCAGCGAACAGGGGAGAACCCTCCACTTT. This translates into CASSEQGRTLHF.